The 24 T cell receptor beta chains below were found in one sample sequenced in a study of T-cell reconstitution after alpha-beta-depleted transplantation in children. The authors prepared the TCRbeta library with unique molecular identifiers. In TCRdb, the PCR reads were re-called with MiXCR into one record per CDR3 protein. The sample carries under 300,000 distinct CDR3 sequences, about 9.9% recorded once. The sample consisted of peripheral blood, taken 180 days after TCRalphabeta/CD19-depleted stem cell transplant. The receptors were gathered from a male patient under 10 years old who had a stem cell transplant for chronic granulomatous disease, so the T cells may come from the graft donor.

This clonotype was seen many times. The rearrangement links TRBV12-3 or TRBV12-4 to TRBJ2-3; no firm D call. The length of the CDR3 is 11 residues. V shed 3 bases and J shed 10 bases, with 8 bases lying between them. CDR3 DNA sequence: TGTGCCAGCAGTTTTCCCCCGGCGCAGTATTTT. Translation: CASSFPPAQYF.

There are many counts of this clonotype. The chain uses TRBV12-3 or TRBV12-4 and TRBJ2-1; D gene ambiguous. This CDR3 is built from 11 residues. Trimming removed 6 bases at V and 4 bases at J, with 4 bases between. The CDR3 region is CASRQYNEQFF. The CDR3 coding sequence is TGTGCCAGCAGACAGTACAATGAGCAGTTCTTC.

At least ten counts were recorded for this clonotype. DNA for the CDR3: TGTGCCAGCAGCTCCGCTGGGGAAGCGTATGGCTACACCTTC. The encoded protein is CASSSAGEAYGYTF. The chain combines TRBV7-2 with TRBJ1-2; no clear D gene. There are 14 residues in the CDR3. In germline, CDR1 is SGHTA, CDR2 FQGNSA. V shed 4 bases and J shed 5 bases, with 14 bases lying between them.

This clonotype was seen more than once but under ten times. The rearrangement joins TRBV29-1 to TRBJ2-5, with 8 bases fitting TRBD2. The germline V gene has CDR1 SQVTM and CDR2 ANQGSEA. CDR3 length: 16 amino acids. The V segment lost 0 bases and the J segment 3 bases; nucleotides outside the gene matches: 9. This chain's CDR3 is CSVEDVREGLKETQYF. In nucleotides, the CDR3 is TGCAGCGTTGAAGATGTCCGGGAGGGCCTTAAAGAGACCCAGTACTTC.

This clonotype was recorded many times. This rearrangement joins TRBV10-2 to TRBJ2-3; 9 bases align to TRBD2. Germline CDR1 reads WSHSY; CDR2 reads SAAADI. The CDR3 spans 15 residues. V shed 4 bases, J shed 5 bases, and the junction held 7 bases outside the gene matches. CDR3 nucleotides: TGCGCCAGCAGTGTTGCGGGAGGGCGAGGAGATACGCAGTATTTT. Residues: CASSVAGGRGDTQYF.

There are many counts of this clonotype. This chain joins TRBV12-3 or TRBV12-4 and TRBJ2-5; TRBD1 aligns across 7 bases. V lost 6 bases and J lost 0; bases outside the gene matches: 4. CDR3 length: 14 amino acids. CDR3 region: CASREGTDQETQYF. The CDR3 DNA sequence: TGTGCCAGCAGGGAAGGGACAGACCAAGAGACCCAGTACTTC.

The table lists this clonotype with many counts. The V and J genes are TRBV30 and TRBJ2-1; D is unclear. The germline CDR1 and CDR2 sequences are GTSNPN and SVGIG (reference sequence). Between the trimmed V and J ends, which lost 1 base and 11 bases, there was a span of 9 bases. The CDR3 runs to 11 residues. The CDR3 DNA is TGTGCCTGGAGTGAAGACTCGAAGCAGTTCTTC. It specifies CAWSEDSKQFF.

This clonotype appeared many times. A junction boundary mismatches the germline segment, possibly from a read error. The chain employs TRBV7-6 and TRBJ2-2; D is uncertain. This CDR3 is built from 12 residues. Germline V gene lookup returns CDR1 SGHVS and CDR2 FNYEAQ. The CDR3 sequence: CASSLDTGELFF. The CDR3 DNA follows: TGCGCCAGCAGCTTGGACACCGGGGAGCTGTTTTTT.

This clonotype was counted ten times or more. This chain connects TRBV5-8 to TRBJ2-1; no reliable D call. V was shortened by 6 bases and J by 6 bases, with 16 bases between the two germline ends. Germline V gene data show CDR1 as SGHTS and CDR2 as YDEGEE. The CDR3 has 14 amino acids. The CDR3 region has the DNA TGTGCCAGCAAGCAAAACTGGGCTAGCAATGAGCAGTTCTTC. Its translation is CASKQNWASNEQFF.

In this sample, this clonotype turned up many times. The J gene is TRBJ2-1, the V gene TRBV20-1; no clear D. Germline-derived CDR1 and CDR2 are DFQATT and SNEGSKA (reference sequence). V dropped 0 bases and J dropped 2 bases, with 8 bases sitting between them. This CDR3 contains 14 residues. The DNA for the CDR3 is TGCAGTGCTAGAGATATCATTGCCTACAATGAGCAGTTCTTC. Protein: CSARDIIAYNEQFF.

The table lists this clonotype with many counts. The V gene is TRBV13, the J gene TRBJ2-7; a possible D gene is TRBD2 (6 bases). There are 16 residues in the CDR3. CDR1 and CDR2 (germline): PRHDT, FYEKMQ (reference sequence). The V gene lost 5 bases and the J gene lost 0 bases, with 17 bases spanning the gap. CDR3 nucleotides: TGTGCCAGCAGCAACCGACTAGACGTATCCTCCTACGAGCAGTACTTC. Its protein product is CASSNRLDVSSYEQYF.

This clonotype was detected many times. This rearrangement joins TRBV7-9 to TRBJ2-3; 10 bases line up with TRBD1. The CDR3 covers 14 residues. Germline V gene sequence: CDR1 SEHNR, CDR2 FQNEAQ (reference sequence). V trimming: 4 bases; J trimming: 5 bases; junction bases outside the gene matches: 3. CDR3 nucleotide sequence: TGTGCCAGCAGCTCTGACAGGGGGCGAGATACGCAGTATTTT. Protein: CASSSDRGRDTQYF.

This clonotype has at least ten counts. This CDR3 is CASSAWRVTDTQYF. CDR3 nucleotide sequence: TGTGCCAGCAGTGCCTGGCGGGTCACAGATACGCAGTATTTT. The rearrangement joins TRBV12-3 or TRBV12-4 to TRBJ2-3; maybe TRBD2 (5 bases). The germline V and J ends were trimmed by 5 bases and 2 bases, with 11 bases remaining between them. The CDR3 covers 14 residues.

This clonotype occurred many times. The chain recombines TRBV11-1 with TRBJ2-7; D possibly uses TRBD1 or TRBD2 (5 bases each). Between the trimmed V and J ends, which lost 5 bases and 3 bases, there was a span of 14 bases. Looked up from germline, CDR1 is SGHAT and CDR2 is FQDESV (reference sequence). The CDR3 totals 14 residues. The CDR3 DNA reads TGTGCCAGCAGCCCCCGGGGCGGATACTACGAGCAGTACTTC. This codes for CASSPRGGYYEQYF.

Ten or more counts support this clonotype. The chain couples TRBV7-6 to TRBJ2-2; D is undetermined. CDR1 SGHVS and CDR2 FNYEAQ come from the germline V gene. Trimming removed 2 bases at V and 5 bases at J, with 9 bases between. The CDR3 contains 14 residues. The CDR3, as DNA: TGTGCCAGCAGCTTATCCGCAGTAACCGGGGAGCTGTTTTTT. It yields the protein CASSLSAVTGELFF.

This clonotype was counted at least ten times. The CDR3 region is CASRKQGLQETQYF. CDR3 DNA: TGTGCCAGCAGGAAACAGGGGCTCCAAGAGACCCAGTACTTC. The chain links TRBV27 to TRBJ2-5, with 7 bases fitting TRBD1. V gave up 6 bases and J gave up 1 base; unmatched junction bases: 5. The CDR3 is 14 amino acids. Per the germline V gene, CDR1 is MNHEY and CDR2 is SMNVEV (reference sequence).

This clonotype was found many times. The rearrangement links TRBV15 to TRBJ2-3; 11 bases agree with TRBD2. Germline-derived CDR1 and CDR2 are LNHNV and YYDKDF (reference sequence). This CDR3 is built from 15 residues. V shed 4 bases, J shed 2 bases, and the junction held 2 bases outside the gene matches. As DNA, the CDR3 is TGTGCCACCAGCACGGGACTAGCGGACACAGATACGCAGTATTTT. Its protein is CATSTGLADTDTQYF.

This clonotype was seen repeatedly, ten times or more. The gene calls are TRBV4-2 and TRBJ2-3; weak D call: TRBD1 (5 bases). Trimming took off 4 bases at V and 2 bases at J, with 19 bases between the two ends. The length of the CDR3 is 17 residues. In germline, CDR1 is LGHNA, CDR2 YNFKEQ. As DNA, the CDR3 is TGTGCCAGCAGCCTAGGGGCAGGGTTGGACGACACAGATACGCAGTATTTT. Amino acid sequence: CASSLGAGLDDTDTQYF.

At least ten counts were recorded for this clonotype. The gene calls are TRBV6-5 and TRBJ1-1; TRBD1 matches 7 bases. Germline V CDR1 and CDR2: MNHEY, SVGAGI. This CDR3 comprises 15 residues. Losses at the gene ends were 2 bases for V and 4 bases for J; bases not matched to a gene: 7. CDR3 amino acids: CASSYATGVGTEAFF. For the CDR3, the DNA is TGTGCCAGCAGTTACGCCACAGGGGTAGGCACTGAAGCTTTCTTT.

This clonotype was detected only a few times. CDR3 sequence reads: CASSLGQAWATSSYEQYF. CDR3 DNA: TGTGCCAGCAGCTTGGGCCAGGCTTGGGCAACGAGCTCCTACGAGCAGTACTTC. The chain recombines TRBV5-6 with TRBJ2-7; D is undetermined. The germline gives CDR1 SGHDT, CDR2 YYEEEE. V was pared by 0 bases and J by 0 bases, with 19 bases between. The CDR3 is 18 amino acids. The full variable domain, rest sourced from reference TRBV5-6 and TRBJ2-7, is DAGVTQSPTHLIKTRGQQVTLRCSPKSGHDTVSWYQQALGQGPQFIFQYYEEEERQRGNFPDRFSGHQFPNYSSELNVNALLLGDSALYLCASSLGQAWATSSYEQYFGPGTRLTVT.

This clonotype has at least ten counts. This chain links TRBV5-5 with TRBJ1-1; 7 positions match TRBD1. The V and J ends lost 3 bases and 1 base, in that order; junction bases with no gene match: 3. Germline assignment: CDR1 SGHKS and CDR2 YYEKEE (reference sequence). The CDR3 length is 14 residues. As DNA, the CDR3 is TGTGCCAGCAGCTCCTACAGGGGGAACACTGAAGCTTTCTTT. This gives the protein CASSSYRGNTEAFF.

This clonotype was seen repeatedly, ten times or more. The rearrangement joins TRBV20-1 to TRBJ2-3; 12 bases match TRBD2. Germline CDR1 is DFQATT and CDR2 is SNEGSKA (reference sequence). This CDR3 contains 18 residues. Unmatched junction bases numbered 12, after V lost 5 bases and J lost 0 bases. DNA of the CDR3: TGCAGTGCTTGGGCTAGCGGGAGGGGGGGCCCTAGCACAGATACGCAGTATTTT. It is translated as CSAWASGRGGPSTDTQYF.

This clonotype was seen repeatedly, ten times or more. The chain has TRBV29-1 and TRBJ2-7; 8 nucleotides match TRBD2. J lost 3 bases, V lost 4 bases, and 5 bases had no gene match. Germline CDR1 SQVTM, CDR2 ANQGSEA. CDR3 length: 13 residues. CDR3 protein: CSVVGLAGYEQYF. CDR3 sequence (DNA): TGCAGCGTTGTCGGTCTAGCGGGCTACGAGCAGTACTTC.

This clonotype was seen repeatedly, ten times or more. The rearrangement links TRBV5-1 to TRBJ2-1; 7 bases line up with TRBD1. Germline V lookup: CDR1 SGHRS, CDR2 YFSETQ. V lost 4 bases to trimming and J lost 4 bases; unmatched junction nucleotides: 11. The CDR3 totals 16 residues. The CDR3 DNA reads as TGCGCCAGCAGCCCCGGTTCGGGCAGGGGGTACAATGAGCAGTTCTTC. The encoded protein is CASSPGSGRGYNEQFF.